The clone carrying this T cell receptor beta chain has only one observation. The antigen is unknown. PCR involved 60 Vbeta and 13 Jbeta primers. The data were produced by immunoSEQ multiplex PCR, yet TCRdb's version contains in-frame clones alone and is incomplete. This sample has over 55,000 clones, with 75% to 90% found just once. The V end was cut by 5 bases, the J end by 4 bases, with 8 bases between. The V gene's germline CDR1 is SEHNR and CDR2 FQNEAQ (reference sequence). The CDR3 has 12 residues. This record comes from a study of cytomegalovirus exposure and HLA in healthy donors. Overall study context: Prior work identified some 120 million unique TCR beta sequences in around 170 million T cells.

Overall study findings and caveats: Cytomegalovirus-associated status was assigned to approximately 160 TCR beta chains. Across HLA loci, a later analysis found differing TCR association rates, with DRB1 most and HLA-C fewest. The authors confirmed in vitro that a few CMV-associated chains were specific for CMV antigens.

The origin of this receptor is a woman in her 30s in good health and CMV-seropositive. Material for sequencing was PBMCs. V is TRBV7-9 and J is TRBJ2-5; D ambiguous. CDR3: CASSTSLETQYF. The CDR3, as DNA: TGTGCCAGCAGCACATCTCTAGAGACCCAGTACTTC.